This T cell receptor beta chain stems from a study of identical twins. One entry per CDR3 protein, called by TCRdb with MiXCR from the 5' RACE reads. The sample gives fewer than 550,000 distinct CDR3 sequences, around 15% of which show up once; roughly 0.43% is in the top ten. Germline CDR1 reads ENHRY; CDR2 reads SYGVKD. The V and J ends lost 6 bases and 0 bases respectively, with 7 bases between them. The CDR3 loop spans 13 amino acids. This same sample was also part of a study on yellow fever vaccine responses in identical twins.

Specimen: CD4+ T cells sorted from blood. V usage is TRBV10-3 and J usage is TRBJ2-3; perhaps TRBD1 as D (6 bases). This TCR was recovered from a woman aged 18-30 years in good health. This CDR3 reads CAIRGQSTDTQYF. Here the CDR3 DNA reads TGTGCCATCAGGGGACAAAGCACAGATACGCAGTATTTT.